A single sample is the source of the 24 T cell receptor beta chains below, sequenced in a study of immunodeficiency. The table came from immunoSEQ multiplex PCR; TCRdb's copy has only in-frame clones and leaves some out. Of more than 3,000 clones in the sample, 75% to 90% were seen once. Sequences were obtained from CD8+ T cells from blood. Receptor source: a human donor in good health.

V is TRBV10-2 and J is TRBJ2-5; no firm D call. Trimming took 3 bases from V and 5 from J, leaving 10 bases between them. The CDR3 length is 13 residues. Germline lookup yields CDR1 WSHSY and CDR2 SAAADI. CDR3 DNA sequence: TGCGCCAGCAGTGATCCTCAGGAGGAGACCCAGTACTTC. Protein sequence: CASSDPQEETQYF.

The chain combines TRBV5-5 with TRBJ2-3; no reliable D call. The germline gives CDR1 SGHKS, CDR2 YYEKEE (reference sequence). CDR3 size: 12 residues. Trimming shortened V by 4 bases and J by 6 bases, and 9 bases separated the two germline ends. CDR3 region: CASSRIDDTQYF. CDR3 in DNA: TGTGCCAGCAGCCGCATTGATGATACGCAGTATTTT.

This clone was observed once. This chain links TRBV12-5 with TRBJ1-6; D may be TRBD1 (6 bases). Deletions cut 0 bases from V and 8 bases from J, with 17 bases between. This CDR3 has 17 amino acids. Germline CDR1 is LGHNT and CDR2 is FRNRAP. The CDR3 coding sequence is TGTGCTAGTGGTTTGGTACCGACAGGAGGTTGGGATTCACCCCTCCACTTT. It yields the protein CASGLVPTGGWDSPLHF.

J is TRBJ2-7 and V is TRBV5-1; 7 positions agree with TRBD1. The CDR3 runs 14 residues. Per the germline V gene, CDR1 is SGHRS and CDR2 is YFSETQ. Trimming cost V 7 bases and J 2 bases; bases outside gene matches: 9. The chain's CDR3 is CASRATGTAYEQYF. The CDR3 DNA is TGCGCCAGCCGCGCCACCGGGACAGCCTACGAGCAGTACTTC.

The chain has TRBV9 and TRBJ1-3; perhaps TRBD1 as D (6 bases). CDR1 is SGDLS, CDR2 YYNGEE, per germline. V lost 7 bases and J 2 bases, leaving 10 bases between the germline ends. The CDR3 sequence is 13 residues long. The CDR3 spells CASAGGPGNTIYF. CDR3 sequence (DNA): TGTGCCAGCGCGGGGGGCCCTGGAAACACCATATATTTT.

The chain carries TRBV27 and TRBJ2-3; D uncertain. Deletions cut 6 bases from V and 3 bases from J, with 7 bases between. The CDR3 spans 12 residues. Germline CDR1 and CDR2: MNHEY and SMNVEV (reference sequence). CDR3 DNA: TGTGCCAGCAGCTCAATTACAGATACGCAGTATTTT. Its protein product is CASSSITDTQYF.

This chain links TRBV12-3 or TRBV12-4 with TRBJ2-3; no definite D call. The germline V and J ends were trimmed by 7 bases and 2 bases, with 10 bases remaining between them. The CDR3 runs 13 residues. As DNA, the CDR3 is TGTGCCAGCATAGGCGCTAACACAGATACGCAGTATTTT. Its protein is CASIGANTDTQYF.

The chain is built from TRBV5-6 and TRBJ2-3; D possibly corresponds to TRBD1 (6 bases). Trimming stripped 0 bases from V and 1 base from J, with 9 bases between. The CDR3 totals 15 residues. The germline gives CDR1 SGHDT, CDR2 YYEEEE. The CDR3 reads CASSLAGAGTDTQYF. The CDR3 DNA follows: TGTGCCAGCAGCTTGGCAGGGGCTGGCACAGATACGCAGTATTTT. The variable domain in full, completed from reference TRBV5-6 and TRBJ2-3, reads DAGVTQSPTHLIKTRGQQVTLRCSPKSGHDTVSWYQQALGQGPQFIFQYYEEEERQRGNFPDRFSGHQFPNYSSELNVNALLLGDSALYLCASSLAGAGTDTQYFGPGTRLTVL.

The chain combines TRBV28 with TRBJ1-6; D ambiguous. Trimming cost V 8 bases and J 6 bases, with 8 bases left between them. This CDR3 contains 12 residues. Looked up from germline, CDR1 is MDHEN and CDR2 is SYDVKM. In DNA form, the CDR3 reads TGTGCCAGCTCAGAATTTAATTCACCCCTCCACTTT. Protein sequence: CASSEFNSPLHF.

CDR3 DNA: TGTGCCAGCAGTTTAGGGGGGAAGACCCAGTACTTC. Translating it yields CASSLGGKTQYF. The J gene is TRBJ2-5, the V gene TRBV12-3 or TRBV12-4; D tentatively reads TRBD1 or TRBD2 (5 bases each). With 1 base removed from V and 6 bases from J, the gap between germline ends came to 6 bases. The CDR3 totals 12 residues.

This chain links TRBV3-1 (or the pseudogene TRBV3-2) with TRBJ2-5; D may correspond to TRBD1 or TRBD2 (5 bases each). The germline V and J ends were trimmed by 0 bases and 5 bases, with 13 bases remaining between them. This CDR3 contains 15 residues. Per the germline V gene, CDR1 is LGHDT and CDR2 is YNNKEL (reference sequence). The CDR3 protein is CASSQDGGPRETQYF. The CDR3 bases are TGTGCCAGCAGCCAAGATGGGGGACCTAGGGAGACCCAGTACTTC.

This clone came up a few times. This rearrangement joins TRBV19 to TRBJ2-1; D ambiguous. The CDR3 is 15 amino acids. With 5 bases removed from V and 4 bases from J, the gap between germline ends came to 15 bases. Germline assignment: CDR1 LNHDA and CDR2 SQIVND (reference sequence). Here the CDR3 reads CASSSTPVSYNEQFF. The CDR3 nucleotides are TGTGCCAGTAGTTCTACGCCCGTTAGTTACAATGAGCAGTTCTTC.

The rearrangement joins TRBV6-9 to TRBJ1-1, with D perhaps matching TRBD1 (5 bases). V lost 3 bases and J lost 0, with 14 bases in between. This CDR3 has 16 residues. CDR1 is MNHGY and CDR2 is SVAAGI in the germline V gene. CDR3 sequence reads: CASSYLSGRVNTEAFF. CDR3 DNA sequence: TGTGCCAGCAGTTACCTTTCGGGACGAGTGAACACTGAAGCTTTCTTT.

CDR3 residues: CASSRLGGGGGETQYF. CDR3 sequence (DNA): TGTGCCAGCAGCCGTTTAGGAGGAGGGGGAGGCGAGACCCAGTACTTC. The chain has TRBV7-9 and TRBJ2-5, with D tentatively TRBD1 or TRBD2 (6 bases each). Trimming cost V 5 bases and J 5 bases, with 21 bases left between them. The CDR3 has 16 residues. Per germline, CDR1 SEHNR and CDR2 FQNEAQ (reference sequence).

The chain carries TRBV27 and TRBJ1-6; TRBD1 matches 11 bases. This CDR3 is built from 16 residues. Germline CDR1 and CDR2: MNHEY and SMNVEV (reference sequence). Trimming at V came to 4 bases and at J to 10 bases, leaving 9 bases not matched to a gene. The CDR3 spells CASSSRWTGGRSPLHF. The CDR3 bases are TGTGCCAGCAGTTCCCGATGGACAGGGGGCAGGTCACCCCTCCACTTT.

This clone was seen a single time. The chain carries TRBV24-1 and TRBJ2-1; D unresolved. The CDR3 is 13 residues long. V shed 1 base and J shed 5 bases, with 5 bases lying between them. Germline CDR1 KGHDR, CDR2 SFDVKD. CDR3 in amino acids: CATSDFRDNEQFF. CDR3 in DNA: TGTGCCACCAGTGATTTTAGGGACAATGAGCAGTTCTTC.

The chain carries TRBV7-9 and TRBJ1-2; no reliable D call. V was clipped by 4 bases and J by 7 bases, with 16 bases between them. Germline V gene sequence: CDR1 SEHNR, CDR2 FQNEAQ (reference sequence). The CDR3 extends over 14 amino acids. The CDR3: CASSYSNIGAGYTF. CDR3 DNA sequence: TGTGCCAGCAGCTACTCCAATATCGGAGCTGGCTACACCTTC.

The chain carries TRBV11-3 and TRBJ2-4; D possibly corresponds to TRBD1 (5 bases). The V gene's germline CDR1 is SGHNT and CDR2 YENEEA. This CDR3 region has 15 residues. V dropped 2 bases and J dropped 1 base, with 9 bases sitting between them. The DNA of the CDR3 is TGTGCCAGCAGCTTAACCAGGGCCGCCAAAAACATTCAGTACTTC. Its protein product is CASSLTRAAKNIQYF.

This clone has just one count. The chain joins TRBV3-1 (or the pseudogene TRBV3-2) to TRBJ2-3; no clear D. Trimming left V 0 bases short and J 9 bases short, with 7 bases between. In germline, CDR1 is LGHDT, CDR2 YNNKEL (reference sequence). This CDR3 region has 12 residues. The CDR3 protein is CASSQDEVTQYF. The DNA for the CDR3 is TGTGCCAGCAGCCAAGATGAGGTGACGCAGTATTTT.

The chain recombines TRBV21-1 with TRBJ2-7; TRBD1 is the table's D call, not checked against the DNA. TRBV21-1 is reported as a pseudogene. The CDR3 runs 19 residues. The CDR3 spells CASSKANAETDPNPYEQYF. The CDR3 DNA follows: TGTGCCAGCAGCAAAGCAAACGCTGAAACAGATCCCAACCCCTACGAGCAGTACTTC.

The CDR3 DNA is TGTGCCAGCAGCTCCTTAGATAATTCACCCCTCCACTTT. Protein sequence: CASSSLDNSPLHF. The chain links TRBV5-6 to TRBJ1-6; D unclear. Per germline, CDR1 SGHDT and CDR2 YYEEEE. The CDR3 totals 13 residues. V lost 3 bases, J lost 5 bases, and 6 bases lay in between.

The chain combines TRBV27 with TRBJ1-1; D is uncertain. There are 13 residues in the CDR3. V lost 3 bases and J lost 4, with 9 bases in between. CDR1 is MNHEY, CDR2 SMNVEV, per germline (reference sequence). CDR3 coding DNA: TGTGCCAGCAGTTTTGGGGAGGTCACTGAAGCTTTCTTT. Protein sequence: CASSFGEVTEAFF.

The chain links TRBV27 to TRBJ2-7; D possibly corresponds to TRBD2 (5 bases). The CDR3 loop spans 13 amino acids. CDR1 MNHEY and CDR2 SMNVEV come from the germline V gene (reference sequence). The V end was cut by 11 bases, the J end by 5 bases, with 19 bases between. The chain's CDR3 is CAGPVGVGHEQYF. The CDR3 nucleotides are TGTGCCGGACCGGTGGGAGTAGGACACGAGCAGTACTTC.

The chain combines TRBV2 with TRBJ2-1; D gene ambiguous. The CDR3 loop spans 15 amino acids. V dropped 4 bases and J dropped 0 bases, with 10 bases sitting between them. Germline V CDR1 and CDR2: SNHLY, FYNNEI. CDR3 loop: CASSVTRSSYNEQFF. The CDR3 nucleotides read TGTGCCAGCAGTGTTACGAGGAGCTCCTACAATGAGCAGTTCTTC.